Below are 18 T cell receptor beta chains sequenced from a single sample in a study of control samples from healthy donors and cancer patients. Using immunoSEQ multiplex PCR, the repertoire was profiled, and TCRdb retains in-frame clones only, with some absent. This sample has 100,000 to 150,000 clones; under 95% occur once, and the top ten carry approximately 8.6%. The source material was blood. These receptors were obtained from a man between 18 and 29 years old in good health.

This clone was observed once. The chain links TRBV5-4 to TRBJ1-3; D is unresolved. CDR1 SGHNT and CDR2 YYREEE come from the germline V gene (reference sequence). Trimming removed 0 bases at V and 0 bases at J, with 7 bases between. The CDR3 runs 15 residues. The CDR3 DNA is TGTGCCAGCAGCTTGGCCCCGATCTCTGGAAACACCATATATTTT. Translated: CASSLAPISGNTIYF.

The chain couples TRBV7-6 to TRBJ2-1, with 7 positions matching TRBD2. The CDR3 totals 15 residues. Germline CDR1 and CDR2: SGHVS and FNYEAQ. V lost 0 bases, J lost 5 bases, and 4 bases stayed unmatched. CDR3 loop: CASSLALAENNEQFF. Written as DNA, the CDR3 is TGTGCCAGCAGCTTAGCCCTAGCGGAGAACAATGAGCAGTTCTTC.

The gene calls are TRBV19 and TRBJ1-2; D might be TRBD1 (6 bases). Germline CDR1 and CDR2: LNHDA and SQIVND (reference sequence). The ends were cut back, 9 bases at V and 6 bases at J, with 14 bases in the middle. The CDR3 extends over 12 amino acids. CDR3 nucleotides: TGTGCCAGCGATACAGGGTTTCATGGCTACACCTTC. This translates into CASDTGFHGYTF.

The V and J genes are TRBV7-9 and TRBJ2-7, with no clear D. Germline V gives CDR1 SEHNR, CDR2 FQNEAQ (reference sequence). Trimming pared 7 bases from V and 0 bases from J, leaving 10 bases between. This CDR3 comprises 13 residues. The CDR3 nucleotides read TGTGCCAGCAAGAGGACGGACTCCTACGAGCAGTACTTC. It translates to CASKRTDSYEQYF.

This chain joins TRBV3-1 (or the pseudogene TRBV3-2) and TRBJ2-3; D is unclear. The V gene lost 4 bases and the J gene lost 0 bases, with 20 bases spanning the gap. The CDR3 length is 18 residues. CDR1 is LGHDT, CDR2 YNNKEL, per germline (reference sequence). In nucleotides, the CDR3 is TGTGCCAGCAGCCCCTATACCGGGTTCGTTCCGAGCACAGATACGCAGTATTTT. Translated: CASSPYTGFVPSTDTQYF.

DNA of the CDR3: TGCAGCGTTGAAGACGGGACAGAATATGAAAAACTGTTTTTT. Translated: CSVEDGTEYEKLFF. The chain uses TRBV29-1 and TRBJ1-4; 7 nucleotides match TRBD1. The CDR3 sequence is 14 residues long. Germline trimming cut 0 bases from V and 6 bases from J; bases unmatched to any gene: 4. Germline values: CDR1 SQVTM, CDR2 ANQGSEA.

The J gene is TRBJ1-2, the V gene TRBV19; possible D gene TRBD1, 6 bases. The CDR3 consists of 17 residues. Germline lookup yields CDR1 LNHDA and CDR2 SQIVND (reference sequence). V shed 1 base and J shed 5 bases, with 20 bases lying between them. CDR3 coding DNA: TGTGCCAGTAGTATAGGAGGGCAGGGGATGGAAATTTATGGCTACACCTTC. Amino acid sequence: CASSIGGQGMEIYGYTF. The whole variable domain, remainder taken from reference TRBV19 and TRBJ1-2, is DGGITQSPKYLFRKEGQNVTLSCEQNLNHDAMYWYRQDPGQGLRLIYYSQIVNDFQKGDIAEGYSVSREKKESFPLTVTSAQKNPTAFYLCASSIGGQGMEIYGYTFGSGTRLTVV.

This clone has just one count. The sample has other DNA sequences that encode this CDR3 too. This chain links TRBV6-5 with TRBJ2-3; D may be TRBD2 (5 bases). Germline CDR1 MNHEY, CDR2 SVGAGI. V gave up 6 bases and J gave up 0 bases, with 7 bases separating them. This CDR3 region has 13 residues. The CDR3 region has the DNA TGTGCCAGCAGGGGAGTAAGCACAGATACGCAGTATTTT. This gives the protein CASRGVSTDTQYF.

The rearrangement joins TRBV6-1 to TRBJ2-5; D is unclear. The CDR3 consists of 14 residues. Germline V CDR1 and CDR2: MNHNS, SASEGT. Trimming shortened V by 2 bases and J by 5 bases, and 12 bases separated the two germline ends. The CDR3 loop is CASSEWAPEETQYF. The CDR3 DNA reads TGTGCCAGCAGTGAATGGGCCCCCGAGGAGACCCAGTACTTC.

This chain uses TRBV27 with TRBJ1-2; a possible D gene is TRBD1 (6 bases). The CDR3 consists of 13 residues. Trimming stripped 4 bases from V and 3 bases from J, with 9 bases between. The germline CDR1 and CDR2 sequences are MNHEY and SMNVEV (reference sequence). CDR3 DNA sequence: TGTGCCAGCAGTTATCGGACAGACTATGGCTACACCTTC. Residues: CASSYRTDYGYTF.

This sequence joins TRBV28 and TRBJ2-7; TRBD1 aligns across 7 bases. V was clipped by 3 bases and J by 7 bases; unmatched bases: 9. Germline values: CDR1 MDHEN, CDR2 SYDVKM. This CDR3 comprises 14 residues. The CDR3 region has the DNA TGTGCCAGCAGTTTTTCCGGGACAGCTAAAGAGCAGTACTTC. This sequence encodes CASSFSGTAKEQYF.

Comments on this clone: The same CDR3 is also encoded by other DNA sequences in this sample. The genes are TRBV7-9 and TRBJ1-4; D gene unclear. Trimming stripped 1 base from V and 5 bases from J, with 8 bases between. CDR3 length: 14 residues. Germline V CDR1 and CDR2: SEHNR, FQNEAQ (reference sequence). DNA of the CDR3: TGTGCCAGCAGCTTAGGCCAATTCAATGAAAAACTGTTTTTT. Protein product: CASSLGQFNEKLFF.

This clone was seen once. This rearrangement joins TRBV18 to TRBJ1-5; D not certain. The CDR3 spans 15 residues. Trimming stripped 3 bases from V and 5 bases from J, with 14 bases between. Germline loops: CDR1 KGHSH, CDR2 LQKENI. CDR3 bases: TGTGCCAGCTCACCGTTTCCGGGGTCGGATCAGCCCCAGCATTTT. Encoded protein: CASSPFPGSDQPQHF.

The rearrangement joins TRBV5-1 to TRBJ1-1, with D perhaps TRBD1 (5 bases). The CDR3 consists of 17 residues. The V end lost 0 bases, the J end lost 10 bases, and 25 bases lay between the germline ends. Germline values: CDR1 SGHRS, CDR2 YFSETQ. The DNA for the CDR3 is TGCGCCAGCAGCTTGGTCGCTCCTTCGCTCTCCAAGGGGCGAGCTTTCTTT. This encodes CASSLVAPSLSKGRAFF.

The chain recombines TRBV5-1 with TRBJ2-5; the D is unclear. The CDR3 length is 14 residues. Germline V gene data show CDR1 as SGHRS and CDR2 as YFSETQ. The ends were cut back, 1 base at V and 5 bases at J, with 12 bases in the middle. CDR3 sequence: CASSLLGNQETQYF. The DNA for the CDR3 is TGCGCCAGCAGCTTGTTAGGGAATCAGGAGACCCAGTACTTC.

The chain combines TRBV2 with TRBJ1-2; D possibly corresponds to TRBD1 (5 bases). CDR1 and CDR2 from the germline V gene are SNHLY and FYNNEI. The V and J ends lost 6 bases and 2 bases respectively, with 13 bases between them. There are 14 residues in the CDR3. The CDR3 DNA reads TGTGCCAGCAGAGTTTTGACAGTCAACTATGGCTACACCTTC. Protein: CASRVLTVNYGYTF. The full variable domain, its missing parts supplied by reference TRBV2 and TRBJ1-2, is EPEVTQTPSHQVTQMGQEVILRCVPISNHLYFYWYRQILGQKVEFLVSFYNNEISEKSEIFDDQFSVERPDGSNFTLKIRSTKLEDSAMYFCASRVLTVNYGYTFGSGTRLTVV.

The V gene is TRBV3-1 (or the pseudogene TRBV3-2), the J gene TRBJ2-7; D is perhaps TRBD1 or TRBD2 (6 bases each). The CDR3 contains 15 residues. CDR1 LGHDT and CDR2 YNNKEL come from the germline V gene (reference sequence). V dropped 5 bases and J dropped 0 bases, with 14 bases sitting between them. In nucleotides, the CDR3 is TGTGCCAGCAGCAGAATCGGGGGCCTCTCCTACGAGCAGTACTTC. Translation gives CASSRIGGLSYEQYF.

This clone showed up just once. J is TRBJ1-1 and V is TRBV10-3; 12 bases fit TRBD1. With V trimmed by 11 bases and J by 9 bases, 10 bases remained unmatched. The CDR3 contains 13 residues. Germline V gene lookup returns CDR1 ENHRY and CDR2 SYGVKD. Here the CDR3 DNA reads TGTGCCTCAGGGGACAGGGGGCTTAAGAAAGCTTTCTTT. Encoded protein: CASGDRGLKKAFF.